Listed below are T cell receptor beta chains from one sample, sequenced in a study of blood T cells in healthy people across ages. TCRdb processed the 5' RACE reads anew with MiXCR; each CDR3 protein has one entry. The sample holds about 670,000 distinct CDR3 sequences, roughly half seen once. Sequenced: blood. The receptor source for this set is a woman older than 75 in good health. Each CDR3 is given without its conserved first and last residue. The D gene is left open where the match is weak.

V	J	D	CDR3
TRBV20-1	-	TRBD2	SALPSGSIETQY
TRBV11-2	TRBJ2-1	TRBD2	ASSLGTSGRAYNEQF
TRBV3-1	TRBJ2-1	TRBD2	ASSQGASGYNEQF
TRBV6-1	TRBJ2-7	TRBD1	ASSQPKGTVYEQY
TRBV5-1	TRBJ1-5	-	ASSLDGMSNQPQH
TRBV2	-	-	ASSRSGYYEQY
TRBV11-2	TRBJ2-1	-	ASSLSLGQKTNEQF
TRBV29-1	TRBJ1-1	TRBD1	SAGQGADTEAF
TRBV12-3/TRBV12-4	TRBJ2-1	TRBD1	ASCRQGYNEQF
TRBV5-1	TRBJ2-3	TRBD1	ASSLQGERTDTQY
TRBV7-2	TRBJ2-7	-	ASSLAGGRGENQY
TRBV12-3/TRBV12-4	TRBJ2-1	-	ASSGTFGTTYNEQF
TRBV6-6	TRBJ1-4	-	ASSYSERAGEKLF
TRBV3-1	TRBJ1-1	-	ASSQQRGMNTEAF
TRBV7-2	TRBJ2-2	TRBD2	ASSLEWGGTGELF
TRBV16	TRBJ1-2	TRBD1	ASSQTDRVNYGYT
TRBV20-1	TRBJ2-7	-	SASGASNEQY
TRBV2	TRBJ1-1	-	ASSVGMNTEAF
TRBV9	TRBJ2-5	-	ASSGKTSPETQY
TRBV21-1	TRBJ2-3	-	ASSRSTSRSTDTQY
TRBV28	TRBJ2-7	-	ASRRGDEQY
TRBV12-3/TRBV12-4	TRBJ2-2	-	ATRGALNTGELF
TRBV7-9	TRBJ2-3	-	ASSPIRLAADTQY
TRBV7-2	TRBJ1-5	-	ASSLGYGYHSNQPQH
TRBV30	TRBJ2-5	TRBD1	AWSKTGTEETQY
TRBV7-2	-	-	ASSLVAGRIQETQF
TRBV5-5	TRBJ2-2	TRBD1	ASSLTGTGAIGELF
TRBV6-5	TRBJ1-2	-	ASSRGGGGYT
TRBV15	TRBJ2-2	TRBD2	ATSNPSREGQTGELF
TRBV27	TRBJ2-3	TRBD2	ASRSGGGRTDTQY
TRBV20-1	TRBJ2-7	-	SALTLRAGSYEQY
TRBV20-1	TRBJ1-2	-	SARDPGSDGYT
TRBV5-1	TRBJ1-1	TRBD1	ANTSGTGGPNTEAF
TRBV12-3/TRBV12-4	TRBJ2-1	-	ASSPARGARDEQF
TRBV7-3	TRBJ1-1	-	ASSLKHSTEAF
TRBV14	TRBJ2-3	TRBD2	ASSQDHPPLAGNTDTQY
TRBV7-2	-	-	ASSRQGMDEQY